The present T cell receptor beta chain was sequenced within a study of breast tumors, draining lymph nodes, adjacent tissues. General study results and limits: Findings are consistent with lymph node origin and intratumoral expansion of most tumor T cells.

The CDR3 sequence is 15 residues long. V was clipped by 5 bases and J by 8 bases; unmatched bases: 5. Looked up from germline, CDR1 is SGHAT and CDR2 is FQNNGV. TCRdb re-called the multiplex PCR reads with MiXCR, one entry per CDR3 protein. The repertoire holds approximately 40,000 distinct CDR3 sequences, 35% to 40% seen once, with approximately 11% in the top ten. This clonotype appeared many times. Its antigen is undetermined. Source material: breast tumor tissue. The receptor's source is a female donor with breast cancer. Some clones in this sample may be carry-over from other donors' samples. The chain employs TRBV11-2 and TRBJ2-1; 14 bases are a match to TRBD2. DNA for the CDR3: TGTGCCAGCAGCCCGGGACTAGCGGGAGATGATGAGCAGTTCTTC. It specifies CASSPGLAGDDEQFF.